The present T cell receptor (beta chain) was sequenced within a study of T cell repertoires in cytomegalovirus infection. Study at large: Both a matching HLA type and CMV infection were indicated by public TCR beta signatures.

Via MiXCR, TCRdb re-called the reads, giving one row per CDR3 protein. The data show approximately 750,000 distinct CDR3 sequences, with 35% to 40% seen just once and about 2.8% held by the top ten. The CDR3 loop spans 12 amino acids. V dropped 7 bases and J dropped 1 base, with 10 bases sitting between them. Germline-derived CDR1 and CDR2 are SQVTM and ANQGSEA. The gene calls are TRBV29-1 and TRBJ1-2, with D possibly being TRBD1 (6 bases). The TCR was taken from a human donor in good health (CMV status not recorded). Some clones in this sample may be carry-over from other donors' samples. The sample comprised PBMCs. CDR3 loop: CSGRGGNYGYTF. In DNA, the CDR3 is TGCAGCGGACGAGGGGGTAACTATGGCTACACCTTC.